This is a list of T cell receptor beta chains from one sample in a study of blood T cell repertoires in COVID-19. The assay was immunoSEQ multiplex PCR, and TCRdb's table has in-frame clones only and misses some. The repertoire holds 200,000 to 250,000 clones, with approximately 85% as singletons. What was sequenced was peripheral blood. These receptors came from a woman aged 70 to 79 with COVID-19, enrolled during active disease. Each CDR3 is given with its conserved first and last residue. Each record gives: D gene, V gene, J gene, clone size, CDR3 DNA, CDR3 protein. The D gene is left open where the match is weak. Clone size appears in some rows only: once, few, many, or a class for an expanded clone.

NA	TRBV20-1	TRBJ1-2	NA	TGCAGTGCTAAATCAGGGATCGGCTACACCTTC	CSAKSGIGYTF
NA	TRBV28	TRBJ1-1	NA	TGTGCCAGCAGTTTCGGACTTTCTGAAGCTTTCTTT	CASSFGLSEAFF
NA	TRBV18	TRBJ1-4	NA	TGTGCCAGCTCTAAGACAGTAACAAATGAAAAACTGTTTTTT	CASSKTVTNEKLFF
NA	TRBV11-2	TRBJ1-4	NA	TGTGCCAGCAGCATTAGCGGGGCGAGGAATGAAAAACTGTTTTTT	CASSISGARNEKLFF
NA	TRBV30	TRBJ2-1	NA	TGTGCCTGGAGTGGGCTGCGGGAGCAGTTCTTC	CAWSGLREQFF
NA	TRBV21-1	TRBJ2-5	NA	TGTGCCAGCAGCAAAGTGGGACTAGTCGGGGGGAAAGAGACCCAGTACTTC	CASSKVGLVGGKETQYF
NA	TRBV19	TRBJ1-2	NA	TGTGCCAGTAGTATCACAGGCTATGGCTACACCTTC	CASSITGYGYTF
NA	TRBV4-3	TRBJ2-4	NA	TGCGCCAGCAGCCAGATAAGCCAGACAGCCGTAGCCAAAAACATTCAGTACTTC	CASSQISQTAVAKNIQYF
TRBD2	TRBV9	TRBJ2-5	once	TGTGCCAGCAGCGTAGGGCTAGCGGGGATACAAGAGACCCAGTACTTC	CASSVGLAGIQETQYF
NA	TRBV5-4	TRBJ1-1	NA	TGTGCCAGCAGCCAAGGGGGGGGCGGCCCGAACACTGAAGCTTTCTTT	CASSQGGGGPNTEAFF
NA	TRBV5-1	TRBJ1-3	NA	TGCGCCAGCAGCCCCCCCCTCGGGGAAGGAAACACCATATATTTT	CASSPPLGEGNTIYF
NA	TRBV11-3	TRBJ2-2	NA	TGTGCCAGCAGCCCCGGGGGCGGGCGGGGGTCAAACACCGGGGAGCTGTTTTTT	CASSPGGGRGSNTGELFF
NA	TRBV19	TRBJ2-3	NA	TGTGCCAGTAGTGCGGTGGGGGGAAAAGATACGCAGTATTTT	CASSAVGGKDTQYF
NA	TRBV27	TRBJ1-2	NA	TGTGCCAGCAGTTTATCGTTTCGAGGGAGGGAGGATGGCTACACCTTC	CASSLSFRGREDGYTF
NA	TRBV6-4	TRBJ1-6	NA	TGTGCCAGCGTCGGACACCTGGTGAATTCACCCCTCCACTTT	CASVGHLVNSPLHF
NA	TRBV4-3	TRBJ1-1	NA	TGCGCCAGCAGCCAAGTATTAAAGGGAGGTGGAGCTTTCTTT	CASSQVLKGGGAFF
NA	TRBV3-1/TRBV3-2	TRBJ2-2	NA	TGTGCCAGCAGCCCCTATATTACGACGAACACCGGGGAGCTGTTTTTT	CASSPYITTNTGELFF
TRBD2	TRBV9	TRBJ2-1	NA	TGTGCCAGCAGCGTATCCAGCGGGGTAAATGAGCAGTTCTTC	CASSVSSGVNEQFF
NA	TRBV19	TRBJ2-4	once	TGTGCCAGTAGTACCCCCCCGGACTTCTCTGGGAACATTCAGTACTTC	CASSTPPDFSGNIQYF
TRBD1	TRBV5-1	TRBJ1-1	NA	TGCGCCAGCAGCTTGTTTCCGGACAGGGTGAACACTGAAGCTTTCTTT	CASSLFPDRVNTEAFF
NA	TRBV5-5	TRBJ1-2	NA	TGTGCCAGCAGCTTGGCTCGTCAGGGATATGGCTACACCTTC	CASSLARQGYGYTF
TRBD1	TRBV19	TRBJ1-5	NA	TGTGCCAGTACCGGGACAGGGGGCTTTCAGCCCCAGCATTTT	CASTGTGGFQPQHF
TRBD1	TRBV6-6	TRBJ1-1	NA	TGTGCCAGCAGTTTACGGACAGGGGGGGTCACTGAAGCTTTCTTT	CASSLRTGGVTEAFF
NA	TRBV6-6	TRBJ1-2	NA	TGTGCCAGCAGTTACGAGGACTCGGGTGGCTACACCTTC	CASSYEDSGGYTF
TRBD1	TRBV19	TRBJ2-2	NA	TGTGCCAGTAGCTCACAGGGGGCGACCGGGGAGCTGTTTTTT	CASSSQGATGELFF
NA	TRBV5-8	TRBJ2-1	NA	TGTGCCAGCGAAAATGGGGCCCGCTCCTACAATGAGCAGTTCTTC	CASENGARSYNEQFF
TRBD1	TRBV6-5	TRBJ2-7	NA	TGTGCCAGCAGTTTGACTCTAGGGACAGGGAGCTACGAGCAGTACTTC	CASSLTLGTGSYEQYF
NA	TRBV19	TRBJ1-1	NA	TGTGCCAGTAGTATAGATCGGCAGGGCGAAGCTTTCTTT	CASSIDRQGEAFF
NA	TRBV4-3	TRBJ1-6	NA	TGCGCCAGCAGCCAAGAGACAGGTTATAATTCACCCCTCCACTTT	CASSQETGYNSPLHF
NA	TRBV7-3	TRBJ2-5	NA	TGTGCCAGCAGCTTAAAGCGAGAAGAGACCCAGTACTTC	CASSLKREETQYF
NA	TRBV7-2	TRBJ2-1	NA	TGTGCCAGCAGCACGGGAGTGTCCTACAATGAGCAGTTCTTC	CASSTGVSYNEQFF
NA	TRBV5-1	TRBJ1-2	NA	TGCGCCAGCAGCTTGGCAGCGGGGGTGAGTGGCTACACCTTC	CASSLAAGVSGYTF
TRBD1	TRBV2	TRBJ1-4	NA	TGTGCCACTCAGGGGGGTCTGACGACTAATGAAAAACTGTTTTTT	CATQGGLTTNEKLFF
TRBD1	TRBV11-3	TRBJ2-5	NA	TGTGCCAGCAGCTCCCAGGGACAGGGGCAAGAGACCCAGTACTTC	CASSSQGQGQETQYF
NA	TRBV19	TRBJ1-1	NA	TGTGCCACGGACAGCATGAACACTGAAGCTTTCTTT	CATDSMNTEAFF
TRBD1	TRBV6-2/TRBV6-3	TRBJ1-1	few	TGTGCCAGCAGTTACAAGGGGGCTGGGACTGAAGCTTTCTTT	CASSYKGAGTEAFF